One and the same sample provided the 15 T cell receptor beta chains below, sequenced in a study of blood T cells in healthy people across ages. The use of a sample-barcoded 5' primer and a J-beta primer mix characterized a second PCR of 7 to 11 cycles. TCRdb called the 5' RACE reads again in MiXCR, with one record for every CDR3 protein. This table has about 700,000 distinct CDR3 sequences, 32% appearing once. Sequencing input: blood. The receptors were gathered from a woman older than 75 in good health.

This clonotype showed up many times. The gene calls are TRBV14 and TRBJ2-3, with D perhaps being TRBD1 or TRBD2 (6 bases each). Germline V gives CDR1 SGHDN, CDR2 FVKESK. V was pared by 4 bases and J by 4 bases, with 12 bases between. The CDR3 is 14 residues long. The CDR3 DNA is TGTGCCAGCAGCCTGGACTACAGGGCAGATACGCAGTATTTT. Its protein is CASSLDYRADTQYF.

This clonotype was observed at least ten times. The V call is TRBV20-1, the J call TRBJ2-1; 9 bases line up with TRBD2. This CDR3 is built from 14 residues. With 6 bases clipped from V and 4 bases from J, the junction kept 7 bases outside the gene matches. Germline CDR1 is DFQATT and CDR2 is SNEGSKA (reference sequence). The CDR3 sequence: CSAVAGALYNEQFF. CDR3 DNA sequence: TGCAGTGCCGTAGCGGGGGCCTTGTACAATGAGCAGTTCTTC.

This clonotype occurred a few times. The genes are TRBV20-1 and TRBJ1-1; TRBD1 is a possible D gene (6 bases). Trimming pared 6 bases from V and 2 bases from J, leaving 13 bases between. The CDR3 extends over 13 amino acids. Germline V gives CDR1 DFQATT, CDR2 SNEGSKA (reference sequence). CDR3 loop: CSAPTGANTEAFF. The DNA of the CDR3 is TGCAGTGCCCCGACGGGGGCCAACACTGAAGCTTTCTTT.

This clonotype has at least ten counts. The chain couples TRBV11-2 to TRBJ2-3; 10 positions agree with TRBD2. This CDR3 contains 15 residues. The V gene's germline CDR1 is SGHAT and CDR2 FQNNGV. V dropped 4 bases and J dropped 3; count of bases not matched to a gene: 4. Here the CDR3 DNA reads TGTGCCAGCAGCTATAGCGGGGGGAGAACAGATACGCAGTATTTT. Encoded protein: CASSYSGGRTDTQYF.

This clonotype was seen more than once but under ten times. A much larger clone differs by one base, so this may be a read error. This chain links TRBV28 with TRBJ2-7; D possibly corresponds to TRBD1 (5 bases). The CDR3 runs to 14 residues. Germline V gene data show CDR1 as MDHEN and CDR2 as SYDVKM. The V end was cut by 4 bases, the J end by 2 bases, with 12 bases between. Here the CDR3 reads CASSCSIGAYEQYF. Written as DNA, the CDR3 is TGTGCCAGCAGTTGTAGTATAGGGGCCTACGAGCAGTACTTC.

The chain links TRBV12-3 or TRBV12-4 to TRBJ2-3; 10 nucleotides agree with TRBD2. J lost 4 bases, V lost 7 bases, and 5 bases had no gene match. CDR3 length equals 14 residues. The CDR3 loop is CASTSGGGADTQYF. The CDR3 DNA reads TGTGCCAGCACTAGCGGGGGAGGAGCAGATACGCAGTATTTT.

There are a few counts of this clonotype. This chain uses TRBV20-1 with TRBJ1-2, with D perhaps TRBD1 (6 bases). CDR1 DFQATT and CDR2 SNEGSKA come from the germline V gene (reference sequence). The CDR3 is 13 residues long. Trimming pared 6 bases from V and 8 bases from J, leaving 19 bases between. This chain's CDR3 is CSARLTRGGGYTF. CDR3 bases: TGCAGTGCCCGGTTAACCAGGGGTGGGGGCTACACCTTC.

This clonotype was detected ten times or more. The rearrangement uses TRBV20-1 and TRBJ2-3; perhaps TRBD1 as D (5 bases). From germline, CDR1 is DFQATT and CDR2 SNEGSKA (reference sequence). The V gene lost 5 bases and the J gene lost 2 bases, with 14 bases spanning the gap. The CDR3 has 14 amino acids. The CDR3 DNA sequence: TGCAGTGCTCCCCCAGCAGGGCCCACAGATACGCAGTATTTT. Protein product: CSAPPAGPTDTQYF.

This clonotype was picked up a small number of times. The chain combines TRBV20-1 with TRBJ1-2; maybe TRBD1 (6 bases). This CDR3 comprises 15 residues. Trimming took 0 bases from V and 4 from J, leaving 15 bases between them. In germline, CDR1 is DFQATT, CDR2 SNEGSKA (reference sequence). The CDR3 nucleotides read TGCAGTGCTAGAGAAACCGGGACACCCCGCTATGGCTACACCTTC. It encodes CSARETGTPRYGYTF.

This rearrangement joins TRBV4-2 to TRBJ1-1; D gene ambiguous. CDR1 LGHNA and CDR2 YNFKEQ come from the germline V gene. Trimming left V 3 bases short and J 7 bases short, with 12 bases between. This CDR3 region has 13 residues. The CDR3 reads CASSQTSWVEAFF. CDR3 nucleotide sequence: TGTGCCAGCAGCCAGACCTCGTGGGTTGAAGCTTTCTTT.

V and J are TRBV4-1 and TRBJ2-7; the D gene is possibly TRBD1 (5 bases). Trimming removed 0 bases at V and 2 bases at J, with 11 bases between. Germline V gene data show CDR1 as MGHRA and CDR2 as YSYEKL. CDR3 length equals 15 residues. This CDR3 reads CASSQDEDRTYEQYF. The CDR3 coding sequence is TGCGCCAGCAGCCAAGATGAAGACAGAACCTACGAGCAGTACTTC.

The rearrangement joins TRBV7-2 to TRBJ1-2, with 9 bases matching TRBD1. This CDR3 has 20 residues. Unmatched junction bases numbered 22, after V lost 4 bases and J lost 4 bases. Germline V gives CDR1 SGHTA, CDR2 FQGNSA. CDR3 DNA: TGTGCCAGCAGCTCTCCCGCCTGGGGGGGGACAGGGAATCGGGCCTATGGCTACACCTTC. It codes for CASSSPAWGGTGNRAYGYTF.

In this sample, this clonotype turned up a few times. This rearrangement joins TRBV4-1 to TRBJ1-1; D gene ambiguous. Trimming left V 1 base short and J 3 bases short, with 12 bases between. Germline loops: CDR1 MGHRA, CDR2 YSYEKL. There are 15 residues in the CDR3. The CDR3 DNA reads TGCGCCAGCAGCCAAGTAATCGCGGGCTACACTGAAGCTTTCTTT. The encoded protein is CASSQVIAGYTEAFF.

As regards this clonotype: A much more abundant neighbour one base away suggests this may be a read error. This sequence joins TRBV7-2 and TRBJ2-7, with 7 bases fitting TRBD2. Trimming cost V 1 base and J 6 bases; bases outside gene matches: 9. The germline V gene encodes CDR1 SGHTA and CDR2 FQGNSA. This CDR3 is built from 15 residues. CDR3 loop: CASSLVRGVRGEQYF. As DNA, the CDR3 is TGTGCCAGCAGCTTAGTTCGGGGGGTCCGTGGCGAGCAGTACTTC.

In regard to this clonotype: This may come from a read error, since a much larger clone is one base off. The DNA for the CDR3 is TGTGCCAGCAGGGACTGGCCAGGGAGCGAGCAGTACTTC. This gives the protein CASRDWPGSEQYF. This rearrangement joins TRBV6-4 to TRBJ2-5; D may match TRBD1 or TRBD2 (5 bases each). The assigned J gene may be wrong: the sequence end matches TRBJ2-7 better. The CDR3 has 13 residues. Germline-derived CDR1 and CDR2 are MRHNA and SNTAGT.